The clone carrying this TCR beta chain was counted ten times or more. Its antigen is undetermined. CDR1 and CDR2 (germline): SGHTA, FQGNSA. V was shortened by 5 bases and J by 6 bases, with 13 bases between the two germline ends. This CDR3 spans 13 amino acids. These data originate in a study of T cell repertoires in cytomegalovirus infection. From the reads, TCRdb called clonotypes with MiXCR, one entry per CDR3 protein. This table holds roughly 280,000 distinct CDR3 sequences, 9.1% found once. Points from the study as a whole: Within the response measured ex vivo, HLA-C-restricted CMV-specific TCR beta clonotypes were dominant.

This sequence joins TRBV7-2 and TRBJ1-2, with D perhaps matching TRBD1 (6 bases). The TCR was taken from a human donor in good health (CMV status not recorded). Some clones in this sample may be carry-over from other donors' samples. The source material was PBMCs. The CDR3 DNA sequence: TGTGCCAGCAGCCCTGGGACAAGAGATGGCTACACCTTC. Translated, it gives CASSPGTRDGYTF.